The clone carrying this T cell receptor beta chain was counted once. Healthy HIV-negative adults without recent acute infections or vaccinations served as donors. The DNA input per sorted-subset replicate PCR was 150 to 200 ng, corresponding to tens of thousands of T cell genomes. This table comes from immunoSEQ multiplex PCR, and its TCRdb copy is limited to in-frame clones, with some not included. The table includes around 1.4 million clones, roughly 98.5% detected once. The sample is drawn from a study of shared clonotypes between healthy human individuals. The CDR3 is 17 amino acids. Looked up from germline, CDR1 is SGHDN and CDR2 is FVKESK. The V and J ends lost 3 bases and 2 bases respectively, with 19 bases between them.

Sequenced material: naive CD4+ T cells sorted from blood. Subset of the sample: CD45RA+ positively selected. The sequence was obtained from a man under 40 in good health. The chain has TRBV14 and TRBJ2-5; D gene uncertain. This CDR3 is CASSQGLIPRPQETQYF. CDR3 in DNA: TGTGCCAGCAGCCAGGGTTTGATCCCGAGACCACAAGAGACCCAGTACTTC.